This T cell receptor beta chain was observed in a study of blood T cell repertoires in COVID-19 (dated by TCRdb to about 2020). A note on the overall study: Collaborator samples came from the United States, Italy and Spain and covered acute and convalescent phases of COVID-19. The material from the prospective study consisted of cDNA or gDNA derived from T cells, B-cell-depleted T cells, or PBMCs. Deeply sampled blood TCRbeta repertoires from subjects exposed to, actively infected with, or recovered from COVID-19 were included in the dataset. A freely available public database, intended as a resource for researchers studying the immune response to SARS-CoV-2, is where the repertoires were released. The samples were drawn from the first 160 participants of the ongoing ImmuneRACE study and from about 1,200 subjects provided by 6 global collaborators. The sample metadata nearly always contained a de-identified subject ID, COVID-19 status, age in years and sex. Where HLA class I and class II types were available, the types were taken from metadata supplied by the sample provider, not from assay-based typing. Overall study outcomes, separate from this receptor: The quantity of clinical and demographic metadata differed by source and by participant and was supplied without curation.

TCRbeta CDR3 regions were amplified from genomic DNA by means of the immunoSEQ Assay, a bias-controlled multiplex PCR. Concerning the study's data processing: Nucleated cell counts per sample were estimated from amplification of reference gene primers within the assay. To quantify the absolute abundance of each unique TCRbeta CDR3 rearrangement, sequence reads were collapsed and filtered. For each sample, productive Simpson clonality was calculated by taking the square root of Simpson's diversity index across productive rearrangements. Here the immuneACCESS table is served through TCRdb, limited to in-frame sequences with V and J called. Missing clones are a known gap in these copies; in checked studies unresolved V genes cover under half, and the rest lacks a known reason. V and J calls and clone size are given by that table; D and trimming were obtained from the DNA. In this sample the table shows about 73,000 clones, 75% to 90% of which occur a single time. The top ten clones comprise 8.9% of the sample.

The CDR3 measures 13 amino acids from cysteine to phenylalanine. Only the CDR3 region is kept as DNA, spanning 39 bases read in frame from base 1. Between the V and J ends, shortened by 0 bases and 10 bases respectively, the junction contains 13 bases. According to the germline V gene, CDR1 reads SGHDT and CDR2 reads YYEEEE. A word on this clone: Its antigen has not been determined. Base-call qualities are not available, and no considerably larger clone is one nucleotide away.

Whole blood was collected in K2EDTA tubes by collaborating institutions according to the institutions' own protocols. For TCRbeta analysis, collaborators shipped samples in one of three forms: frozen whole blood, isolated PBMCs, or DNA extracted from either of those sample types. Material for sequencing was peripheral blood. The sequence was collected from an elderly man with acute or convalescent COVID-19. Here the chain combines TRBV5-6 and TRBJ1-1, with TRBD1 tentatively as D gene (5 bases match). The sequenced DNA is TGTGCCAGCAGCTTGGCCGACAGTCGGCGAGCTTTCTTT. Its translation reads: CASSLADSRRAFF.